This TCR beta chain derives from a study of CD8 T cells in ankylosing spondylitis. Findings and limits, study-wide: Apparently characteristic of ankylosing spondylitis blood was a TCR beta motif (about eight highly homologous variants). In ankylosing spondylitis patients, matched synovial fluid reportedly showed significant enrichment of disease-linked clones.

A single record per CDR3 protein comes from TCRdb applying MiXCR to the 5' RACE reads. The sample contains 250,000 to 350,000 distinct CDR3 sequences, roughly 8% of which appear only once. As for this clonotype: Antigen: not known.

Looked up from germline, CDR1 is SEHNR and CDR2 is FQNEAQ (reference sequence). V dropped 11 bases and J dropped 7 bases, with 15 bases sitting between them. The CDR3 consists of 13 residues. Material for sequencing was blood, either unsorted or a sorted T cell fraction (not recorded which). The genes are TRBV7-9 and TRBJ1-6; TRBD1 is a possible D gene (6 bases). The source of this sequence is a male donor with ankylosing spondylitis. DNA for the CDR3: TGTGCCTCGCAGGGGATTTCAAATTCACCCCTCCACTTT. Its protein product is CASQGISNSPLHF.